This is a list of T cell receptor beta chains from one sample in a study. From the RT-PCR reads, TCRdb called clonotypes with MiXCR, one entry per CDR3 protein. Counted here are hundreds of thousands of distinct CDR3 sequences, about 14% occurring once; the ten biggest clones make up roughly 3.9%. Material for sequencing was memory CD4+ T cells from blood. Source of these receptors: a female donor in good health, serving as a healthy control. Each CDR3 is given with its conserved first and last residue. The order of the fields is D gene, J gene, V gene, CDR3 length, clone size, CDR3 DNA, CDR3 protein. The D gene is left open where the match is weak. Size is stated for part of the rows, as once, few or many counts, or as a class when the clone is expanded.

NA	TRBJ2-3	TRBV3-1	13	few	TGTGCCAGCAGCCAAGATTTCGGGTATACGCAGTATTTT	CASSQDFGYTQYF
TRBD2	TRBJ2-7	TRBV7-2	17	few	TGTGCCAGCAGCTTAGGCCACCTCCTAGCGGGTTCCTACGAGCAGTACTTC	CASSLGHLLAGSYEQYF
NA	TRBJ2-3	TRBV28	15	NA	TGTGCCAGCATGGGGTCTTACGAAAACGGGAATACGCAGTATTTT	CASMGSYENGNTQYF
TRBD1	TRBJ2-5	TRBV3-1	13	few	TGTGCCAGCAGCCAACAGGGGGACGAGACCCAGTACTTC	CASSQQGDETQYF
NA	TRBJ2-3	TRBV6-1	15	many	TGTGCCAGCTCCCACGGCGGGGTATCCACAGATACGCAGTATTTT	CASSHGGVSTDTQYF
TRBD2	TRBJ2-1	TRBV20-1	15	NA	TGCAGTGCTAGGATGGGGACTAGGGCCTACAATGAGCAGTTCTTC	CSARMGTRAYNEQFF
NA	TRBJ2-1	TRBV7-2	14	few	TGTGCCAGCAGGCCTGGGGGAGGCTACAATGAGCAGTTCTTC	CASRPGGGYNEQFF
NA	TRBJ2-1	TRBV5-1	15	NA	TGCGCCAGCAGCTTGGCGGATCCGTCCTACAATGAGCAGTTCTTC	CASSLADPSYNEQFF
TRBD1	TRBJ1-5	TRBV20-1	14	few	TGCAGTGTCACGACAGGGCTCAGCAATCAGCCCCAGCATTTT	CSVTTGLSNQPQHF
TRBD2	TRBJ2-1	TRBV27	15	many	TGTGCCAGCAGTTTATTCGAGCGGGAGAGCAATGAGCAGTTCTTC	CASSLFERESNEQFF
NA	TRBJ2-2	TRBV5-1	16	NA	TGCGCCAGCAGCTTGTGGGGACTGGGCAACACCGGGGAGCTGTTTTTT	CASSLWGLGNTGELFF
NA	TRBJ1-6	TRBV28	14	few	TGTGCCAGCAGCCTCGAGCGGGGAAATTCACCCCTCCACTTT	CASSLERGNSPLHF
NA	TRBJ2-7	TRBV28	12	NA	TGTGCCAGCAGTACCCGACTAGGCGAGCAGTACTTC	CASSTRLGEQYF
NA	TRBJ2-1	TRBV12-3/TRBV12-4	15	few	TGTGCCAGCAGTTTATTTACATCAACCTACAATGAGCAGTTCTTC	CASSLFTSTYNEQFF
NA	TRBJ1-1	TRBV27	15	few	TGTGCCAGCAGGGCACCCAGGCTGTTGAACACTGAAGCTTTCTTT	CASRAPRLLNTEAFF
TRBD2	TRBJ2-2	TRBV18	15	NA	TGTGCCAGCTCACTGTGGACTAGCGGGAGCCGGGAGCTGTTTTTT	CASSLWTSGSRELFF
TRBD2	TRBJ2-2	TRBV20-1	17	many	TGCAGTGCCTTAGCGGTGACTAGCGGGAGATCGGCCGGGGAGCTGTTTTTT	CSALAVTSGRSAGELFF
NA	TRBJ2-7	TRBV12-3/TRBV12-4	16	few	TGTGCCAGCAGCACTTACCCAGCCGGGACCCCGCGGGGGCAGTACTTC	CASSTYPAGTPRGQYF
TRBD2	TRBJ2-5	TRBV4-1	16	few	TGCGCCAGCAGCCAACTGACTAGCGGGATTGGGGAGACCCAGTACTTC	CASSQLTSGIGETQYF
NA	TRBJ1-1	TRBV20-1	15	few	TGCAGTGCTTATTCTACCGAAGGGGTGAACACTGAAGCTTTCTTT	CSAYSTEGVNTEAFF
TRBD2	TRBJ2-1	TRBV12-3/TRBV12-4	15	NA	TGTGCCAGCAGAGAGACTAGCGGGGGATACAATGAGCAGTTCTTC	CASRETSGGYNEQFF